A single sample gave rise to the 2 T cell receptor beta chains below, sequenced in a study of patients and donors after allogeneic stem cell transplantation. A single record per CDR3 protein comes from TCRdb applying MiXCR to the RT-PCR reads. The sample shows about 110,000 distinct CDR3 sequences, 35% of them seen only once. The sequenced sample was blood, either unsorted or a sorted T cell fraction (not recorded which). Source of these receptors: a human donor who was either an allogeneic HSCT recipient or a stem cell or donor lymphocyte infusion donor (not recorded which). It is not recorded whose cells these are; they may come from a transplant donor.

The rearrangement joins TRBV10-3 to TRBJ1-1; 7 positions match TRBD1. The trim removed 5 bases at V and 5 bases at J, leaving 11 bases unmatched. The CDR3 covers 15 residues. Germline loops: CDR1 ENHRY, CDR2 SYGVKD. The CDR3 region is CAISNPHRGYTEAFF. The DNA for the CDR3 is TGTGCCATCAGTAACCCCCACAGGGGATATACTGAAGCTTTCTTT.

This clonotype was detected only a few times. This sequence joins TRBV18 and TRBJ1-1; the match to TRBD1 covers 7 bases. With V trimmed by 6 bases and J by 1 base, 8 bases remained unmatched. Germline V lookup: CDR1 KGHSH, CDR2 LQKENI. The CDR3 has 15 amino acids. The chain's CDR3 is CASSLRTGGNTEAFF. The CDR3 nucleotides read TGTGCCAGCTCCCTGAGGACAGGAGGGAACACTGAAGCTTTCTTT.